Listed here is a single T cell receptor beta chain. A much more abundant neighbour one base away suggests this may be a read error. This CDR3 is also generated by other DNA sequences in the sample. The data are from a study of blood T cell repertoires in COVID-19. Sequencing used immunoSEQ multiplex PCR; TCRdb keeps in-frame clones, though not all of them. The data contain about 150,000 clones, 65% to 80% of them singletons. V was trimmed by 8 bases and J by 3 bases, leaving 8 bases between them. Germline CDR1 MNHEY, CDR2 SVGAGI. There are 11 residues in the CDR3. This chain uses TRBV6-5 with TRBJ2-7, with D perhaps matching TRBD1 (5 bases). This receptor was taken from a man aged 55 to 70 with acute or convalescent COVID-19. Sequenced: peripheral blood. Here the CDR3 DNA reads TGTGCCAGCGGTCAGGGCTACGAGCAGTACTTC. The encoded protein is CASGQGYEQYF.